The 28 T cell receptor beta chains below were found in one sample sequenced in a study of blood T cell repertoires in COVID-19. Generated by immunoSEQ multiplex PCR, the TCRdb table keeps only in-frame clones and is missing some. The sample holds 100,000 to 150,000 clones; around four fifths are singletons and the top ten take more than 5%. Sequenced material: peripheral blood. The source is a man in his fifties or sixties with acute or convalescent COVID-19.

A single count supports this clone. The chain recombines TRBV11-3 with TRBJ1-4, with 11 bases lining up with TRBD1. CDR1 SGHNT and CDR2 YENEEA come from the germline V gene. V dropped 5 bases and J dropped 7; count of bases not matched to a gene: 6. The length of the CDR3 is 15 residues. Written as DNA, the CDR3 is TGTGCCAGCAGCCGGACAGGGGGCGTCGGTGAAAAACTGTTTTTT. Its translation: CASSRTGGVGEKLFF.

The V call is TRBV7-3, the J call TRBJ1-2; 8 bases align to TRBD1. The J segment lost 4 bases and the V segment lost 6 bases, leaving 10 bases of the junction unmatched. The CDR3 runs 15 residues. CDR1 is SGHTA, CDR2 FQGTGA, per germline. CDR3 DNA: TGTGCCAGCAGGCCAGGGGGCTCCAGCGTCTATGGCTACACCTTC. The encoded protein is CASRPGGSSVYGYTF.

This clone has only one observation. This sample includes further DNA sequences coding for the same CDR3. This rearrangement joins TRBV5-1 to TRBJ1-2; 8 nucleotides match TRBD1. The CDR3 runs to 14 residues. Germline trimming cut 0 bases from V and 4 bases from J; bases unmatched to any gene: 2. Germline V gene data show CDR1 as SGHRS and CDR2 as YFSETQ. CDR3 bases: TGCGCCAGCAGCTTGGGTCAGGGGGCCTATGGCTACACCTTC. Amino acid sequence: CASSLGQGAYGYTF. Full variable domain (outside the CDR3, taken from reference TRBV5-1 and TRBJ1-2): KAGVTQTPRYLIKTRGQQVTLSCSPISGHRSVSWYQQTPGQGLQFLFEYFSETQRNKGNFPGRFSGRQFSNSRSEMNVSTLELGDSALYLCASSLGQGAYGYTFGSGTRLTVV.

The chain recombines TRBV2 with TRBJ1-4; weak D call: TRBD1 (6 bases). The ends were cut back, 2 bases at V and 7 bases at J, with 11 bases in the middle. Germline CDR1 SNHLY, CDR2 FYNNEI. The CDR3 covers 14 residues. CDR3 nucleotide sequence: TGTGCCAGCAGTGAAAGGGGGAGGGGTGAAAAACTGTTTTTT. It specifies CASSERGRGEKLFF.

The sample holds one count of this clone. The chain has TRBV6-1 and TRBJ1-1; no clear D gene. The CDR3 totals 14 residues. The ends were cut back, 1 base at V and 7 bases at J, with 13 bases in the middle. Germline lookup yields CDR1 MNHNS and CDR2 SASEGT. CDR3 nucleotides: TGTGCCAGCAGTGAAGGATTCCGGCGGATTGAAGCTTTCTTT. This codes for CASSEGFRRIEAFF.

This chain uses TRBV6-2 or TRBV6-3 with TRBJ2-3; 10 bases match TRBD2. The germline V gene has CDR1 MNHEY and CDR2 SVGEGT. The CDR3 length is 20 residues. The junction had 13 bases not matched to a gene; V was cut back by 0 bases and J by 1 base. In DNA, the CDR3 is TGTGCCAGCAGTTACTCGAGGCGGCTAGCGGGAGCGGGGGGCACAGATACGCAGTATTTT. As protein: CASSYSRRLAGAGGTDTQYF.

The CDR3 loop is CAWSSGPQPQHF. CDR3 DNA sequence: TGTGCCTGGAGTTCCGGTCCACAGCCCCAGCATTTT. The chain has TRBV30 and TRBJ1-5; unclear D gene. Per the germline V gene, CDR1 is GTSNPN and CDR2 is SVGIG (reference sequence). V gave up 2 bases and J gave up 7 bases, with 9 bases separating them. CDR3 length: 12 amino acids. Drawing the rest from reference TRBV30 and TRBJ1-5, the complete variable domain is SQTIHQWPATLVQPVGSPLSLECTVEGTSNPNLYWYRQAAGRGLQLLFYSVGIGQISSEVPQNLSASRPQDRQFILSSKKLLLSDSGFYLCAWSSGPQPQHFGDGTRLSIL.

The chain couples TRBV7-2 to TRBJ1-2, with 10 bases identical to TRBD1. From germline, CDR1 is SGHTA and CDR2 FQGNSA. V dropped 4 bases and J dropped 5; count of bases not matched to a gene: 7. The CDR3 totals 15 residues. The CDR3 loop reads CASSSFGQGGYGYTF. In nucleotides, the CDR3 is TGTGCCAGCAGCTCCTTTGGACAGGGGGGATATGGCTACACCTTC.

This clone was recorded a few times. V is TRBV7-9 and J is TRBJ2-7; D perhaps matches TRBD1 (5 bases). CDR1 is SEHNR and CDR2 is FQNEAQ in the germline V gene (reference sequence). The CDR3 is made up of 13 amino acids. Trimming stripped 5 bases from V and 5 bases from J, with 13 bases between. The CDR3: CASSESQVNEQYF. The CDR3 coding sequence is TGTGCCAGCAGCGAATCACAGGTTAACGAGCAGTACTTC.

The J gene is TRBJ2-7, the V gene TRBV10-1; D is unresolved. The CDR3 has 14 amino acids. Germline-derived CDR1 and CDR2 are WNHNN and SYGVQD (reference sequence). The germline V and J ends were trimmed by 3 bases and 4 bases, with 13 bases remaining between them. CDR3 DNA: TGCGCCAGCAGTGACTCTAGACGGCCGTACGAGCAGTACTTC. This sequence encodes CASSDSRRPYEQYF.

The V gene is TRBV18, the J gene TRBJ1-1; D possibly corresponds to TRBD1 (6 bases). The V and J ends lost 6 bases and 0 bases respectively, with 8 bases between them. In germline, CDR1 is KGHSH, CDR2 LQKENI. There are 13 residues in the CDR3. The CDR3: CASSTGMNTEAFF. In DNA, the CDR3 is TGTGCCAGCTCGACAGGCATGAACACTGAAGCTTTCTTT.

CDR3: CASSLRGGNTIYF. The CDR3 region has the DNA TGTGCCAGTAGTCTCCGGGGTGGAAACACCATATATTTT. The J gene is TRBJ1-3, the V gene TRBV19; D unresolved. The V end lost 5 bases, the J end lost 3 bases, and 8 bases lay between the germline ends. The length of the CDR3 is 13 residues. Germline V lookup: CDR1 LNHDA, CDR2 SQIVND (reference sequence).

The chain has TRBV18 and TRBJ2-7; 9 bases agree with TRBD1. Germline V gene data show CDR1 as KGHSH and CDR2 as LQKENI. The CDR3 loop spans 17 amino acids. V lost 5 bases and J lost 0; bases outside the gene matches: 11. In DNA form, the CDR3 reads TGTGCCAGCTCATCAACGGGGGGACAGGGACCCTCCTACGAGCAGTACTTC. Translating it yields CASSSTGGQGPSYEQYF.

This chain connects TRBV28 to TRBJ1-2, with 8 bases that match TRBD1. The CDR3 consists of 15 residues. The V segment lost 1 base and the J segment 5 bases; nucleotides outside the gene matches: 6. Germline V gene lookup returns CDR1 MDHEN and CDR2 SYDVKM. CDR3 nucleotide sequence: TGTGCCAGCAGTTTATTCCCAGGGGGCCTATATGGCTACACCTTC. Amino acids: CASSLFPGGLYGYTF.

J is TRBJ1-4 and V is TRBV3-1 (or the pseudogene TRBV3-2), with TRBD1 matching 7 bases. Germline V gene data show CDR1 as LGHDT and CDR2 as YNNKEL (reference sequence). V lost 1 base, J lost 8 bases, and 13 bases stayed unmatched. The CDR3 is 17 amino acids. CDR3 DNA sequence: TGTGCCAGCAGCCAAGGCAGGGGGGCTTACTTTGGAGAAAAACTGTTTTTT. This codes for CASSQGRGAYFGEKLFF.

The gene calls are TRBV6-1 and TRBJ2-7; 14 bases line up with TRBD2. The CDR3 consists of 17 residues. J gave up 1 base and V 3 bases, and 5 bases lay outside the gene matches. The germline V gene encodes CDR1 MNHNS and CDR2 SASEGT. The CDR3 protein is CASSDRGTSGGSYEQYF. CDR3 nucleotide sequence: TGTGCCAGCAGTGACCGAGGGACTAGCGGGGGTTCCTACGAGCAGTACTTC.

The chain couples TRBV6-5 to TRBJ2-3; no clear D. Germline CDR1 is MNHEY and CDR2 is SVGAGI. The CDR3 has 13 residues. V lost 5 bases, J lost 2 bases, and 8 bases lay in between. CDR3: CASSLTVTDTQYF. The CDR3 nucleotides read TGTGCCAGCAGTCTGACTGTCACAGATACGCAGTATTTT.

This clone has just a few counts. J is TRBJ1-5 and V is TRBV28; D unresolved. The CDR3 has 15 residues. Trimming pared 2 bases from V and 2 bases from J, leaving 10 bases between. CDR1 is MDHEN and CDR2 is SYDVKM in the germline V gene. The CDR3 sequence is CASSLIAGGNQPQHF. Written as DNA, the CDR3 is TGTGCCAGCAGTTTAATAGCTGGTGGCAATCAGCCCCAGCATTTT.

The J gene is TRBJ1-4, the V gene TRBV4-1; 9 bases fit TRBD1. Trimming removed 0 bases from V and 4 bases from J; junction bases left unmatched: 15. In germline, CDR1 is MGHRA, CDR2 YSYEKL. This CDR3 has 20 amino acids. CDR3 residues: CASSQEGVRDRDLNNEKLFF. The CDR3 DNA reads as TGCGCCAGCAGCCAAGAAGGAGTTCGGGACAGGGATCTCAATAATGAAAAACTGTTTTTT.

The chain carries TRBV29-1 and TRBJ1-2, with a possible D match to TRBD1 (5 bases). Germline V CDR1 and CDR2: SQVTM, ANQGSEA. CDR3 length: 13 amino acids. The germline V and J ends were trimmed by 6 bases and 4 bases, with 15 bases remaining between them. Here the CDR3 DNA reads TGCAGCGTCGAGAGTGGGGGGTCCTATGGCTACACCTTC. Translated, it gives CSVESGGSYGYTF.

This clone was detected only a few times. The CDR3 nucleotides read TGTGCCAGTAGTATCGGACTTCTGCGGACAGGATCCACTGAAGCTTTCTTT. As protein: CASSIGLLRTGSTEAFF. The V and J genes are TRBV19 and TRBJ1-1, with TRBD1 identical over 7 bases. Germline CDR1 is LNHDA and CDR2 is SQIVND (reference sequence). The CDR3 sequence is 17 residues long. V gave up 3 bases and J gave up 4 bases; unmatched junction bases: 14.

The rearrangement links TRBV11-3 to TRBJ2-3; possible D gene TRBD1, 6 bases. This CDR3 spans 15 amino acids. V gave up 4 bases and J gave up 4 bases, with 15 bases separating them. Germline V lookup: CDR1 SGHNT, CDR2 YENEEA. CDR3 protein: CASSSGQRGSDTQYF. As DNA, the CDR3 is TGTGCCAGCAGCTCCGGACAGCGTGGGTCAGATACGCAGTATTTT.

The chain recombines TRBV2 with TRBJ1-1; D is ambiguous. The CDR3 runs to 17 residues. CDR1 is SNHLY, CDR2 FYNNEI, per germline. Trimming took 1 base from V and 0 from J, leaving 15 bases between them. CDR3: CASSEEAAAPMNTEAFF. In DNA form, the CDR3 reads TGTGCCAGCAGTGAAGAGGCGGCAGCCCCGATGAACACTGAAGCTTTCTTT.

The chain couples TRBV7-3 to TRBJ1-1; no reliable D call. V gave up 2 bases and J gave up 6 bases, with 22 bases separating them. This CDR3 has 17 amino acids. Germline assignment: CDR1 SGHTA and CDR2 FQGTGA. CDR3 amino acids: CASSLERWGETAPEAFF. The CDR3, as DNA: TGTGCCAGCAGCTTAGAACGATGGGGAGAAACAGCGCCTGAAGCTTTCTTT.

The chain uses TRBV13 and TRBJ1-1; 7 nucleotides line up with TRBD1. CDR3 length equals 15 residues. J lost 4 bases, V lost 3 bases, and 8 bases had no gene match. CDR1 is PRHDT and CDR2 is FYEKMQ in the germline V gene (reference sequence). This CDR3 is CASSFKPGQTTEAFF. DNA for the CDR3: TGTGCCAGCAGCTTCAAGCCGGGACAGACCACTGAAGCTTTCTTT.

This clone was seen more than once but under ten times. The chain couples TRBV19 to TRBJ2-3; D remains unclear. Trimming left V 2 bases short and J 0 bases short, with 6 bases between. The germline gives CDR1 LNHDA, CDR2 SQIVND (reference sequence). The CDR3 runs 14 residues. The CDR3 DNA sequence: TGTGCCAGTAGTATAACAGCTAGCACAGATACGCAGTATTTT. Protein product: CASSITASTDTQYF.

The rearrangement uses TRBV11-3 and TRBJ2-7; 8 bases align to TRBD2. The junction had 6 bases not matched to a gene; V was cut back by 5 bases and J by 3 bases. There are 14 residues in the CDR3. Germline V gene sequence: CDR1 SGHNT, CDR2 YENEEA. The CDR3: CASSPSGRFYEQYF. DNA of the CDR3: TGTGCCAGCAGCCCCAGCGGGAGATTCTACGAGCAGTACTTC.

V gene TRBV19 combines with J gene TRBJ1-2; D is unclear. The germline V gene encodes CDR1 LNHDA and CDR2 SQIVND (reference sequence). This CDR3 spans 13 amino acids. The V end was cut by 5 bases, the J end by 2 bases, with 9 bases between. CDR3 protein: CASSPTLNYGYTF. The CDR3 DNA reads TGTGCCAGTAGTCCGACACTCAACTATGGCTACACCTTC.